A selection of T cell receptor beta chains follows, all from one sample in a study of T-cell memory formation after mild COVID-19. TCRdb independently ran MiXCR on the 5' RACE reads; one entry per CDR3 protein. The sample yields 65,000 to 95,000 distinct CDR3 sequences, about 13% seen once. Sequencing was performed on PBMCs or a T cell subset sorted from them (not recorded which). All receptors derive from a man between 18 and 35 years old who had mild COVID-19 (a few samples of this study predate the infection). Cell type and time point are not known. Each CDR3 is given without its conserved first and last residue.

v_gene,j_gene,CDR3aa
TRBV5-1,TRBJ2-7,ASSLASSGQGHEQY
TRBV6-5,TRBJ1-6,ASSYTTSSSSPLH
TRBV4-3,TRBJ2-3,ASSQDPLSTDTQY
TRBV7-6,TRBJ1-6,ASSLDRSSYNSPLH
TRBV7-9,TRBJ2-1,ASSLAGLIYNEQF
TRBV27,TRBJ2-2,ASSPGTGQTGELF
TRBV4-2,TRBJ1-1,ASSQVVGYPALNTEAF
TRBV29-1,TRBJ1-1,SVDSPKNTEAF
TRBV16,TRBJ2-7,ASSQLRTAINYEQY
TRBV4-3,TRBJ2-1,ASSQDISGGPNEQF
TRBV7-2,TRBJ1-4,ASSRTEISEKLF
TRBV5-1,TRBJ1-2,ASSSRDDYT
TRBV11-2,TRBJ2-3,ASSLTLGDKDTQY
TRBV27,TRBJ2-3,ASSFSRAGGSDTQY
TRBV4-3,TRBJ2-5,ASSQARTGQETQY
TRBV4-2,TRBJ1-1,ASSQENGGGHTEAF
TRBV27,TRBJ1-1,ASSFPGNTEAF
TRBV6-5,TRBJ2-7,ASSYGASSQYEQY
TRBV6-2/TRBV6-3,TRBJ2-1,ASSPLDNEQF
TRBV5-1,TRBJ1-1,ASSLNKFDAF
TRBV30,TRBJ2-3,AWIGSDTQY
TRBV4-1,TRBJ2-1,ASGLAGDNEQF
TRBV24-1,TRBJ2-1,ATSDRDRGAYNEQF
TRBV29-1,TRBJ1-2,SVAHPRDYGYT
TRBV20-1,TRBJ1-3,SATKRQGPGGNTIY
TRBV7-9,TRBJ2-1,ASSLVMGHEQF
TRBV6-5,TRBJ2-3,ASGGATSADTQY
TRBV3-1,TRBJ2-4,ASSQGSFLAKNIQY
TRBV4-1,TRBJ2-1,ASSHGGVEF
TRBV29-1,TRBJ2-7,SAWGGQGDEQY
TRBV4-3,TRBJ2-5,ASSPLGPGLASQETQY
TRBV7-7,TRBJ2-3,ASSLGTGMDTQY
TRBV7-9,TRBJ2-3,ASSSLGGGPHTQY
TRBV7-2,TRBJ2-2,ASSFTLLRELF
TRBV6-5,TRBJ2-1,ASSPRGYNEQF
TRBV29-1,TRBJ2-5,SVDGGQETQY
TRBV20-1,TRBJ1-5,SANTGSGQPQH
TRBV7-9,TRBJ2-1,ASSAPTGYNEQF
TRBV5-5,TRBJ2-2,ASSPVAGELF
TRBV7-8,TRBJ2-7,ASSSRPFYEQY
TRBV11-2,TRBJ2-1,ASSLGTNPGHVQF
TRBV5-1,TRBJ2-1,ASSSYRAAYNEQF
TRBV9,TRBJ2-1,ASSRDSGNEQF
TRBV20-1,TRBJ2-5,SAIRGETQY
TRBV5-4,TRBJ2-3,ASRLSGEDTQY
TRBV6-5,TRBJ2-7,ASSYSQGGDEQY
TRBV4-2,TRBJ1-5,ASSQSSVRQPQH
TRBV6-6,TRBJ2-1,ASSSLNGGEQF
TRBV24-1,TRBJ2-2,ASRRPDTGELF
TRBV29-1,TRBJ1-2,SVVRTSINYGYT
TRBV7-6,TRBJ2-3,ASSLGITDTQY
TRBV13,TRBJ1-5,ASSIRQKGNQPQH
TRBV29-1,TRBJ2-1,SVEDNYNEQF
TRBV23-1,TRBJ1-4,ASSQTGTGGSATNEKLF
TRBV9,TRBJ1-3,ASSAGTAGNTIY
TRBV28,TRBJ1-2,ASSLGTGTAGYT
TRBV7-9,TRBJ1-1,ASSLGQGYTEAF
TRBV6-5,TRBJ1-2,ASSYSATGTTGYT
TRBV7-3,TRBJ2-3,ASSPGQLTDTQY